These T cell receptor beta chains were read from a single sample in a study of CD8 T cells in Susac syndrome. MiXCR, applied by TCRdb to the immunoSEQ multiplex PCR reads, yields one record per CDR3 protein. The sample lists roughly 80,000 distinct CDR3 sequences; 94% were seen once. The sample consisted of CD8+ T cells from PBMCs. The receptors were gathered from a human donor with Susac syndrome. CDR3s include the opening cysteine and the closing phenylalanine or tryptophan. The order of the fields is J gene, clone size, V gene, D gene, CDR3 protein, CDR3 DNA. D genes are given only for firm matches. The listing skips clone size in some rows; elsewhere it reads once, few, many or a size class.

j_gene: TRBJ1-2; abundance: once; v_gene: TRBV3-1; d_gene: NA; CDR3aa: CASSLGRLYGYTF; CDR3nt: TGTGCCAGCAGCCTGGGACGGCTCTATGGCTACACCTTC
j_gene: TRBJ1-2; abundance: NA; v_gene: TRBV25-1; d_gene: NA; CDR3aa: CASSEGSSGPFYGYTF; CDR3nt: TGTGCCAGCAGTGAGGGGTCCTCCGGACCGTTCTATGGCTACACCTTC
j_gene: TRBJ1-5; abundance: NA; v_gene: TRBV6-2/TRBV6-3; d_gene: TRBD1; CDR3aa: CASSRTPADRGPNSNQPQHF; CDR3nt: TGTGCCAGCAGTCGAACGCCCGCTGACAGGGGGCCAAATAGCAATCAGCCCCAGCATTTT
j_gene: TRBJ2-5; abundance: NA; v_gene: TRBV15; d_gene: NA; CDR3aa: CATSRDRQETQYF; CDR3nt: TGTGCCACCAGCAGAGATAGGCAAGAGACCCAGTACTTC
j_gene: TRBJ1-5; abundance: NA; v_gene: TRBV6-6; d_gene: NA; CDR3aa: CASSYPGPKDQPQHF; CDR3nt: TGTGCCAGCAGTTACCCCGGGCCCAAGGATCAGCCCCAGCATTTT
j_gene: TRBJ2-1; abundance: NA; v_gene: TRBV15; d_gene: NA; CDR3aa: CATRKRSSYNEQFF; CDR3nt: TGTGCCACCAGGAAACGGAGCTCCTACAATGAGCAGTTCTTC
j_gene: TRBJ1-2; abundance: NA; v_gene: TRBV7-8; d_gene: NA; CDR3aa: CASSRDSRLNYGYTF; CDR3nt: TGTGCCAGCAGCCGGGACTCCCGCCTAAACTATGGCTACACCTTC
j_gene: TRBJ1-3; abundance: NA; v_gene: TRBV11-2; d_gene: NA; CDR3aa: CASSSNPGGAGNTIYF; CDR3nt: TGTGCCAGCAGCTCAAACCCTGGCGGGGCGGGAAACACCATATATTTT
j_gene: TRBJ1-1; abundance: few; v_gene: TRBV29-1; d_gene: NA; CDR3aa: CSVMRGGTEAFF; CDR3nt: TGCAGCGTTATGAGGGGGGGCACTGAAGCTTTCTTT
j_gene: TRBJ2-1; abundance: NA; v_gene: TRBV6-2/TRBV6-3; d_gene: NA; CDR3aa: CASMGSSTYNEQFF; CDR3nt: TGTGCCAGCATGGGGTCCTCTACCTACAATGAGCAGTTCTTC
j_gene: TRBJ1-6; abundance: NA; v_gene: TRBV20-1; d_gene: NA; CDR3aa: CSARDVGGGSYNSPLHF; CDR3nt: TGCAGTGCTAGAGATGTTGGGGGTGGCTCCTATAATTCACCCCTCCACTTT
j_gene: TRBJ2-7; abundance: NA; v_gene: TRBV23-1; d_gene: TRBD1; CDR3aa: CASSRNRDREGEQYF; CDR3nt: TGCGCCAGCAGTCGGAACCGGGACAGGGAGGGCGAGCAGTACTTC
j_gene: TRBJ2-7; abundance: NA; v_gene: TRBV29-1; d_gene: TRBD1; CDR3aa: CSVPGQGGSYEQYF; CDR3nt: TGCAGCGTTCCGGGACAGGGGGGCTCCTACGAGCAGTACTTC
j_gene: TRBJ2-7; abundance: NA; v_gene: TRBV15; d_gene: NA; CDR3aa: CATSTGRHIYEQYF; CDR3nt: TGTGCCACCAGTACGGGACGGCACATCTACGAGCAGTACTTC
j_gene: TRBJ2-1; abundance: NA; v_gene: TRBV6-2/TRBV6-3; d_gene: TRBD2; CDR3aa: CASSYSRTSGVYEQFF; CDR3nt: TGTGCCAGCAGTTACTCCAGGACTAGCGGGGTGTATGAGCAGTTCTTC
j_gene: TRBJ2-1; abundance: NA; v_gene: TRBV25-1; d_gene: TRBD2; CDR3aa: CASTTGGYNEQFF; CDR3nt: TGTGCCAGCACGACGGGGGGGTACAATGAGCAGTTCTTC
j_gene: TRBJ2-7; abundance: NA; v_gene: TRBV20-1; d_gene: NA; CDR3aa: CSASPDDQSSYEQYF; CDR3nt: TGCAGTGCTAGCCCGGACGACCAGAGCTCCTACGAGCAGTACTTC
j_gene: TRBJ2-7; abundance: NA; v_gene: TRBV9; d_gene: TRBD2; CDR3aa: CASSVNTGTSRYEQYF; CDR3nt: TGTGCCAGCAGCGTAAACACCGGGACTAGCCGCTACGAGCAGTACTTC
j_gene: TRBJ2-1; abundance: once; v_gene: TRBV28; d_gene: NA; CDR3aa: CASSPTSRGGDEQFF; CDR3nt: TGTGCCAGCAGTCCGACTTCCAGGGGTGGCGATGAGCAGTTCTTC
j_gene: TRBJ2-1; abundance: NA; v_gene: TRBV20-1; d_gene: NA; CDR3aa: CSPVEVSYNEQFF; CDR3nt: TGCAGTCCAGTGGAGGTCTCCTACAATGAGCAGTTCTTC
j_gene: TRBJ2-5; abundance: NA; v_gene: TRBV12-5; d_gene: TRBD2; CDR3aa: CASGWMGGDGETQYF; CDR3nt: TGTGCTAGTGGTTGGATGGGGGGGGACGGCGAGACCCAGTACTTC
j_gene: TRBJ2-7; abundance: NA; v_gene: TRBV6-5; d_gene: TRBD1; CDR3aa: CASSYSRTGWGEQYF; CDR3nt: TGTGCCAGCAGTTACTCCCGGACAGGCTGGGGCGAGCAGTACTTC
j_gene: TRBJ2-1; abundance: NA; v_gene: TRBV6-5; d_gene: TRBD1; CDR3aa: CASSYSGQGNEQFF; CDR3nt: TGTGCCAGCAGTTACTCGGGACAGGGAAATGAGCAGTTCTTC
j_gene: TRBJ1-4; abundance: NA; v_gene: TRBV9; d_gene: NA; CDR3aa: CASSVGGVNEKLFF; CDR3nt: TGTGCCAGCAGCGTCGGGGGCGTAAATGAAAAACTGTTTTTT
j_gene: TRBJ1-1; abundance: once; v_gene: TRBV7-6; d_gene: NA; CDR3aa: CASSPTPGRTTEAFF; CDR3nt: TGTGCCAGCAGCCCAACCCCGGGACGGACTACTGAAGCTTTCTTT
j_gene: TRBJ1-4; abundance: NA; v_gene: TRBV2; d_gene: TRBD1; CDR3aa: CASSARTGQNEKLFF; CDR3nt: TGTGCCAGCAGTGCACGGACAGGCCAAAATGAAAAACTGTTTTTT
j_gene: TRBJ1-5; abundance: NA; v_gene: TRBV29-1; d_gene: NA; CDR3aa: CSVARDGSNQPQHF; CDR3nt: TGCAGCGTTGCCCGGGACGGTAGCAATCAGCCCCAGCATTTT
j_gene: TRBJ2-1; abundance: NA; v_gene: TRBV27; d_gene: TRBD2; CDR3aa: CASSSPSGGPDNEQFF; CDR3nt: TGTGCCAGCAGTTCCCCTAGCGGGGGGCCAGACAATGAGCAGTTCTTC
j_gene: TRBJ2-3; abundance: NA; v_gene: TRBV4-2; d_gene: TRBD1; CDR3aa: CASSQRGPTGMQDTQYF; CDR3nt: TGTGCCAGCAGCCAGAGGGGCCCGACAGGGATGCAAGATACGCAGTATTTT
j_gene: TRBJ2-3; abundance: NA; v_gene: TRBV20-1; d_gene: TRBD2; CDR3aa: CSARDRLVAGGPYTQYF; CDR3nt: TGCAGTGCTAGAGATCGCCTCGTAGCGGGGGGGCCTTATACGCAGTATTTT
j_gene: TRBJ1-6; abundance: NA; v_gene: TRBV20-1; d_gene: TRBD1; CDR3aa: CSARGTGESPLHF; CDR3nt: TGCAGTGCTAGAGGGACAGGCGAATCACCCCTCCACTTT
j_gene: TRBJ1-1; abundance: NA; v_gene: TRBV19; d_gene: NA; CDR3aa: CASSIGQVMYTEAFF; CDR3nt: TGTGCCAGTAGTATCGGGCAGGTTATGTACACTGAAGCTTTCTTT
j_gene: TRBJ2-2; abundance: once; v_gene: TRBV7-8; d_gene: NA; CDR3aa: CASSLITTELFF; CDR3nt: TGTGCCAGCAGCTTGATAACAACGGAGCTGTTTTTT
j_gene: TRBJ2-7; abundance: NA; v_gene: TRBV2; d_gene: NA; CDR3aa: CASTAGEQYF; CDR3nt: TGTGCCAGCACGGCGGGCGAGCAGTACTTC
j_gene: TRBJ1-1; abundance: NA; v_gene: TRBV7-9; d_gene: NA; CDR3aa: CASDTTEAFF; CDR3nt: TGTGCCAGCGACACCACTGAAGCTTTCTTT
j_gene: TRBJ1-4; abundance: NA; v_gene: TRBV15; d_gene: NA; CDR3aa: CATSRDRGESEKLFF; CDR3nt: TGTGCCACCAGCAGAGATAGAGGGGAAAGTGAAAAACTGTTTTTT
j_gene: TRBJ2-1; abundance: few; v_gene: TRBV11-2; d_gene: TRBD2; CDR3aa: CASSLTSGGRSEQFF; CDR3nt: TGTGCCAGCAGCTTAACTAGCGGGGGTAGGAGTGAGCAGTTCTTC
j_gene: TRBJ1-2; abundance: NA; v_gene: TRBV27; d_gene: TRBD1; CDR3aa: CASSLRGLGYGYTF; CDR3nt: TGTGCCAGCAGTCTCAGGGGGCTTGGCTATGGCTACACCTTC
j_gene: TRBJ1-2; abundance: NA; v_gene: TRBV6-6; d_gene: NA; CDR3aa: CASSYGGPIYGYTF; CDR3nt: TGTGCCAGCAGTTACGGGGGACCCATCTATGGCTACACCTTC
j_gene: TRBJ2-2; abundance: NA; v_gene: TRBV24-1; d_gene: NA; CDR3aa: CATSAPNTGELFF; CDR3nt: TGTGCCACCAGTGCCCCCAACACCGGGGAGCTGTTTTTT
j_gene: TRBJ1-1; abundance: NA; v_gene: TRBV5-4; d_gene: NA; CDR3aa: CASSPSEGGIDGEAFF; CDR3nt: TGTGCCAGCAGCCCGAGCGAGGGAGGGATTGACGGTGAAGCTTTCTTT
j_gene: TRBJ2-1; abundance: NA; v_gene: TRBV10-3; d_gene: TRBD1; CDR3aa: CANRDRGYNEQFF; CDR3nt: TGTGCCAACCGGGACAGGGGTTACAATGAGCAGTTCTTC
j_gene: TRBJ2-5; abundance: NA; v_gene: TRBV5-1; d_gene: TRBD2; CDR3aa: CASSLLGGGYHETQYF; CDR3nt: TGCGCCAGCAGCCTACTCGGCGGGGGGTATCACGAGACCCAGTACTTC
j_gene: TRBJ2-5; abundance: NA; v_gene: TRBV18; d_gene: NA; CDR3aa: CASSPDRSQETQYF; CDR3nt: TGTGCCAGCTCACCAGACAGGTCCCAAGAGACCCAGTACTTC
j_gene: TRBJ2-3; abundance: NA; v_gene: TRBV5-1; d_gene: TRBD1; CDR3aa: CASSLTGGNKITDTQYF; CDR3nt: TGCGCCAGCAGCTTAACAGGGGGCAATAAGATCACAGATACGCAGTATTTT
j_gene: TRBJ1-2; abundance: NA; v_gene: TRBV30; d_gene: TRBD1; CDR3aa: CAWGDRGYGYTF; CDR3nt: TGTGCCTGGGGGGACAGGGGGTATGGCTACACCTTC
j_gene: TRBJ2-7; abundance: NA; v_gene: TRBV10-3; d_gene: NA; CDR3aa: CATTDPDRTSSYEQYF; CDR3nt: TGTGCCACCACCGACCCAGACAGGACCAGCTCCTACGAGCAGTACTTC
j_gene: TRBJ2-3; abundance: NA; v_gene: TRBV10-3; d_gene: TRBD2; CDR3aa: CAIASGGGSSTDTQYF; CDR3nt: TGTGCCATCGCTTCGGGCGGGGGTTCTAGCACAGATACGCAGTATTTT
j_gene: TRBJ2-3; abundance: NA; v_gene: TRBV7-9; d_gene: NA; CDR3aa: CASSPPADTQYF; CDR3nt: TGTGCCAGCAGCCCTCCAGCAGATACGCAGTATTTT
j_gene: TRBJ2-1; abundance: NA; v_gene: TRBV3-1; d_gene: NA; CDR3aa: CASSPTPSSYDEQFF; CDR3nt: TGTGCCAGCAGTCCTACTCCGAGCTCCTACGATGAGCAGTTCTTC
j_gene: TRBJ2-1; abundance: NA; v_gene: TRBV29-1; d_gene: NA; CDR3aa: CSVEGRNEQFF; CDR3nt: TGCAGCGTTGAAGGGCGGAATGAGCAGTTCTTC
j_gene: TRBJ2-7; abundance: NA; v_gene: TRBV27; d_gene: NA; CDR3aa: CASPSYHIEQYF; CDR3nt: TGTGCCAGTCCGTCCTACCACATCGAGCAGTACTTC
j_gene: TRBJ2-1; abundance: NA; v_gene: TRBV5-1; d_gene: TRBD1; CDR3aa: CASSAPYRGRLINEQFF; CDR3nt: TGCGCCAGCAGCGCTCCATACAGGGGGCGCTTGATCAATGAGCAGTTCTTC
j_gene: TRBJ2-1; abundance: NA; v_gene: TRBV29-1; d_gene: NA; CDR3aa: CSVGAGEQFF; CDR3nt: TGCAGCGTTGGGGCAGGAGAGCAGTTCTTC
j_gene: TRBJ1-2; abundance: NA; v_gene: TRBV30; d_gene: NA; CDR3aa: CASPTRGSYTF; CDR3nt: TGTGCCTCGCCAACCCGAGGAAGCTACACCTTC